The T cell receptor beta chain under discussion was sequenced for a study of T cell responses to AZD1222 COVID-19 vaccine (dated by TCRdb to the early 2020s). About the investigation overall: Because spike-specific TCR depth and breadth did not differ between the two schedules, AZD1222 recipients who got a second dose at roughly 4 weeks were pooled with those who got a second dose at roughly 12 weeks. A total of just over 230 trial participants underwent TCR sequencing, of whom roughly 210 received two doses of AZD1222 and roughly 25 received two doses of the MenACWY control vaccine. Trial participants were enrolled by age into 18-55, 56-69 and 70-plus year subgroups, with around 150, 28 and 57 TCR-sequenced participants respectively. The paper's findings and limits, for the study overall: Because no samples from the day 14 peak response were available, repertoires could be characterized only after the peak T cell response. Vaccine-associated CD4 TCRs spanned the whole spike protein, with dominant responses in regions 160-218 and 743-854. In the small 56-69-year group, the increase in depth fell short of significance, most likely because of low power. Participants were mostly white British and included more females than males, and it was suggested by the authors that clonal diversity may have been underestimated. Reportedly, close to half of the unique spike-specific TCRs recognized epitopes lying outside the regions that are mutated in the B.1.351 and B.1.1.7 variants. Only 5 to 7 AZD1222 recipients were SARS-CoV-2 seropositive at baseline, limiting conclusions about previously exposed vaccinees. After two AZD1222 doses, spike-specific TCR breadth and depth were significantly higher than at day 0 and than in MenACWY recipients.

The sample's time point label is to be understood as: baseline before first vaccination. Vaccinee samples came from UK trials COV001 and COV002, including a single-blind randomized controlled phase 2/3 trial of AZD1222 (ChAdOx1 nCoV-19) in healthy adults. Trial participant PBMC samples were collected at day 0 and day 28 after the second dose for TCRbeta chain sequencing. The table lists this clone with a count of one. The antigen it binds to is not known. Base-call qualities are not available, and no considerably larger clone is one nucleotide away. The CDR3 regions of human TCRbeta chains were analyzed by immunosequencing. In the original analysis: TCRs in the repertoires were compared against a reference library of SARS-CoV-2-specific TCRs that had been generated with the MIRA antigen-specificity platform. Breadth meant the fraction of unique TCRs that were SARS-CoV-2-associated, whereas depth meant the fraction of total T cells that were SARS-CoV-2-associated. Each spike-specific TCR was assigned to its reactive spike region and to a CD4 or CD8 class using the MIRA data. Log10-transformed breadth and depth values were compared by one-way ANOVA with Sidak's multiple comparisons tests. TCRdb retrieved this table from immuneACCESS and kept in-frame rearrangements only. Not all clones are present; in checked studies, unresolved V genes account for under half, and no reason is known for the remainder. The V and J calls and clone size were taken over from that table, and D and trimming were inferred from the DNA. In all, the sample holds under 150,000 clones, and 90% of those were seen once. 7.2% of the sample goes to the ten largest clones.

Looking up the germline V gene yields CDR1 ENHRY and CDR2 SYGVKD. Germline trimming: 9 bases from V, 2 bases from J; junction bases outside gene matches: 4. Reading from cysteine to phenylalanine, the CDR3 counts 13 amino acids. This entry keeps only the CDR3 DNA: 39 bases, framed from base 1. The V gene is TRBV10-3 and the J gene is TRBJ2-7, and 10 bases in between align with TRBD2. The specimen comprised peripheral blood, sampled on day 0 of AZD1222 vaccination. The sequence was obtained from an adult in good health. The CDR3 protein: CAISSGSAYEQYF. The DNA is as follows: TGTGCCATATCTAGCGGGAGTGCCTACGAGCAGTACTTC.